Below, 5 T cell receptor beta chains from the same sample are listed, as sequenced in a study of CD8 T cells in ankylosing spondylitis. TCRdb reprocessed the 5' RACE reads with MiXCR, giving one entry per CDR3 protein. The sample yields 130,000 or so distinct CDR3 sequences, around 7% seen once. Sequenced input: blood, either unsorted or a sorted T cell fraction (not recorded which). All receptors come from a male donor with ankylosing spondylitis or in good health (not recorded which).

The J gene is TRBJ2-7, the V gene TRBV5-1; D remains unclear. V lost 0 bases to trimming and J lost 0 bases, with 10 bases between them. Germline V CDR1 and CDR2: SGHRS, YFSETQ. The CDR3 contains 15 residues. CDR3 DNA sequence: TGCGCCAGCAGCTTGGGGTATGAGAACTCCTACGAGCAGTACTTC. The encoded protein is CASSLGYENSYEQYF.

This clonotype came up many times. The rearrangement uses TRBV11-2 and TRBJ2-2, with D perhaps TRBD2 (6 bases). In germline, CDR1 is SGHAT, CDR2 FQNNGV. Trimming pared 6 bases from V and 1 base from J, leaving 15 bases between. The CDR3 has 16 amino acids. CDR3 coding DNA: TGTGCCAGCAGTTCCAGACTAGAGATGAACACCGGGGAGCTGTTTTTT. This sequence encodes CASSSRLEMNTGELFF.

This clonotype was picked up many times. The V and J genes are TRBV5-1 and TRBJ2-5; TRBD1 or TRBD2 may be the D gene (6 bases each). Trimming took off 0 bases at V and 2 bases at J, with 11 bases between the two ends. The CDR3 length is 15 residues. Germline-derived CDR1 and CDR2 are SGHRS and YFSETQ. The CDR3 spells CASSLVRGQQETQYF. DNA of the CDR3: TGCGCCAGCAGCTTGGTACGGGGGCAGCAAGAGACCCAGTACTTC.

The sample holds many counts of this clonotype. The J gene is TRBJ1-2, the V gene TRBV6-5; 9 nucleotides align to TRBD1. The CDR3 covers 14 residues. The junction had 6 bases not matched to a gene; V was cut back by 2 bases and J by 8 bases. Germline-derived CDR1 and CDR2 are MNHEY and SVGAGI. The CDR3 region has the DNA TGTGCCAGCAGTTACCCTGGACAGGGGCAGGGCTACACCTTC. Translating it yields CASSYPGQGQGYTF.

This clonotype was observed a few times. This rearrangement joins TRBV5-6 to TRBJ2-5; D may be TRBD2 (5 bases). Germline V lookup: CDR1 SGHDT, CDR2 YYEEEE. The CDR3 has 14 amino acids. Trimming pared 0 bases from V and 2 bases from J, leaving 8 bases between. Here the CDR3 DNA reads TGTGCCAGCAGCTTGGATCGGGAACAAGAGACCCAGTACTTC. Its protein product is CASSLDREQETQYF.